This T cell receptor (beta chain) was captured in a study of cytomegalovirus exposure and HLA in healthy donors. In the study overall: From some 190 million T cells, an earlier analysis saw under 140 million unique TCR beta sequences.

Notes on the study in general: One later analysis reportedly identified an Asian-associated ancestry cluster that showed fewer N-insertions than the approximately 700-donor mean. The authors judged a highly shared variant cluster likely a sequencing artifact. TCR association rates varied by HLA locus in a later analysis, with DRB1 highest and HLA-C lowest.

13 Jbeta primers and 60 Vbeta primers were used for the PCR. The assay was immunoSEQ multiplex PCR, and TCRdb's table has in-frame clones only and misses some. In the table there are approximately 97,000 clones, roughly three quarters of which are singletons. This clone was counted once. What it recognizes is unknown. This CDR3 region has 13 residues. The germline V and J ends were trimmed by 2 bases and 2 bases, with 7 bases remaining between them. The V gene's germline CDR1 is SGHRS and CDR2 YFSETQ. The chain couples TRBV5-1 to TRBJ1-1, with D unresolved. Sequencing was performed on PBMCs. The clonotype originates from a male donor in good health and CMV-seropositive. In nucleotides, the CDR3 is TGCGCCAGCAGCTTTAGCAGAAACACTGAAGCTTTCTTT. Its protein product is CASSFSRNTEAFF.